This T cell receptor (beta chain) was identified in a study of blood T cell repertoires in COVID-19. Germline V gene sequence: CDR1 MNHEY, CDR2 SVGAGI. The CDR3 totals 13 residues. V gave up 6 bases and J gave up 2 bases; unmatched junction bases: 1. Some clones are missing from TCRdb's copy, which holds only in-frame ones; the method was immunoSEQ multiplex PCR. The sample includes roughly 80,000 clones, under 90% of them seen just once. The specimen sequenced was peripheral blood. This sequence was found in a woman in her 70s with acute or convalescent COVID-19. The chain combines TRBV6-5 with TRBJ1-1; 9 bases fit TRBD1. The CDR3 nucleotides read TGTGCCAGCAGACAGGGGGCAAACACTGAAGCTTTCTTT. Translating it yields CASRQGANTEAFF.